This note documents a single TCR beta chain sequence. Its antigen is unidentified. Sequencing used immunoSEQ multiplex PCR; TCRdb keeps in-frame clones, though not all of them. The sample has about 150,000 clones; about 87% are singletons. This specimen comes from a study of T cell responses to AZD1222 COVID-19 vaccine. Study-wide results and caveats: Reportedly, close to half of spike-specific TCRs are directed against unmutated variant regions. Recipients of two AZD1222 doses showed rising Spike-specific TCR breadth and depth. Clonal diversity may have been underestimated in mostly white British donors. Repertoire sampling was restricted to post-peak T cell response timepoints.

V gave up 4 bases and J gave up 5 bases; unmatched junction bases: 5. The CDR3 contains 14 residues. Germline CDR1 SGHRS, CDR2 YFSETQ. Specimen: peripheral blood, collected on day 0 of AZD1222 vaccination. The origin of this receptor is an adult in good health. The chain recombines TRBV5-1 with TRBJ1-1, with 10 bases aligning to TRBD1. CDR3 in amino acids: CASSPGQGGTEAFF. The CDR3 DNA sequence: TGCGCCAGCAGCCCAGGACAGGGGGGGACTGAAGCTTTCTTT.